This TCR beta chain emerged from a study of cytomegalovirus exposure and HLA in healthy donors. Study results and caveats: Some TCR beta chains (about 170 of them) were listed as cytomegalovirus-associated.

The count of this clone is one. Its target is not known. The CDR3 loop spans 16 amino acids. Trimming cost V 4 bases and J 3 bases; bases outside gene matches: 7. From germline, CDR1 is LGHNT and CDR2 FRNRAP. The table came from immunoSEQ multiplex PCR; TCRdb's copy has only in-frame clones and leaves some out. In the table there are 150,000 to 200,000 clones, about 83% of which are singletons. This clonotype was obtained from a woman between 18 and 29 years old in good health and CMV-seronegative. J is TRBJ2-7 and V is TRBV12-5; 12 bases agree with TRBD1. Sequencing was carried out using PBMCs. CDR3 sequence: CASGWKGQGACYEQYF. CDR3 nucleotides: TGTGCTAGTGGTTGGAAGGGACAGGGGGCTTGCTACGAGCAGTACTTC.